The T cell receptor (beta chain) under discussion was sequenced for a study of blood T cell repertoires in COVID-19. At the level of the study: The United States, Italy and Spain supplied acute and convalescent COVID-19 samples.

This clone was seen just once. Authors' methods: Estimation of nucleated cell counts was performed using reference gene primer amplification. Assay used: immunoSEQ multiplex PCR; TCRdb lists only in-frame clones, some missing. V and J calls and clone size follow that table, whereas D and trimming were derived from the DNA. The sample lists approximately 190,000 clones, about nine tenths occurring once. This CDR3 region has 14 residues. Germline V gene lookup returns CDR1 MDHEN and CDR2 SYDVKM. Trimming shortened V by 6 bases and J by 4 bases, and 15 bases separated the two germline ends. The rearrangement uses TRBV28 and TRBJ1-1; D is uncertain. Material for sequencing was peripheral blood. This TCR was sampled from a man in his sixties or seventies with active or convalescent COVID-19. In DNA form, the CDR3 reads TGTGCCAGCAGCCCGGAGATCCCGACCACTGAAGCTTTCTTT. It yields the protein CASSPEIPTTEAFF.